This T cell receptor (beta chain) was documented in a study of cytomegalovirus exposure and HLA in healthy donors. The V and J ends lost 0 bases and 1 base respectively, with 8 bases between them. Looked up from germline, CDR1 is SGHTA and CDR2 is FQGNSA. This CDR3 contains 15 residues. As to this clone: Its antigen is unknown.

PCR employed 60 Vbeta and 13 Jbeta primers. TCRdb's table, derived via immunoSEQ multiplex PCR, lists solely in-frame clones and lacks some. The sample has 150,000 to 200,000 clones; the top ten hold roughly 0.83%. Study outcomes and limitations: From TCR beta sequences, most subjects' HLA-A and HLA-B alleles were reportedly predicted accurately. TCR beta chain V- and J-gene trimming was linked, in a later analysis, to a missense variant in DCLRE1C. Investigators reported over 150 TCR beta chains as tied to cytomegalovirus.

The sequenced material came from PBMCs. The genes are TRBV7-2 and TRBJ2-3; D might be TRBD1 (6 bases). The receptor's source is a woman between 18 and 29 years old in good health and CMV-seropositive. The CDR3 spells CASSLAGQRTDTQYF. The DNA of the CDR3 is TGTGCCAGCAGCTTAGCGGGACAACGCACAGATACGCAGTATTTT.